What follows are 18 T cell receptor beta chains derived from one specimen sequenced in a study of T cells in tumors after PD-1 blockade. Libraries were prepared by immunoSEQ multiplex PCR; TCRdb keeps only in-frame clonotypes and omits some of them. The sample has roughly 47,000 clones, approximately 75% seen once. The specimen was PBMCs, collected before anti-PD-1 treatment. These receptors all come from a human donor with basal cell carcinoma.

A few counts support this clone. The rearrangement joins TRBV4-1 to TRBJ2-7, with D unclear. Per germline, CDR1 MGHRA and CDR2 YSYEKL. The CDR3 contains 14 residues. V was shortened by 2 bases and J by 0 bases, with 8 bases between the two germline ends. The CDR3 bases are TGCGCCAGCAGCCAAACCCTAGGCTCCTACGAGCAGTACTTC. Its protein product is CASSQTLGSYEQYF.

The chain joins TRBV5-5 to TRBJ2-7, with D perhaps matching TRBD1 (6 bases). The germline gives CDR1 SGHKS, CDR2 YYEKEE (reference sequence). This CDR3 is built from 17 residues. Trimming took 4 bases from V and 5 from J, leaving 25 bases between them. This chain's CDR3 is CASSASLQGPGVDEQYF. CDR3 nucleotide sequence: TGTGCCAGCAGCGCCTCGTTACAGGGCCCAGGAGTGGACGAGCAGTACTTC.

The rearrangement joins TRBV6-1 to TRBJ2-2, with D perhaps assigned TRBD1 or TRBD2 (5 bases each). Germline V CDR1 and CDR2: MNHNS, SASEGT. The germline V and J ends were trimmed by 2 bases and 6 bases, with 13 bases remaining between them. This CDR3 comprises 15 residues. The CDR3, as DNA: TGTGCCAGCAGTGAATACGTCGGGGCGGCCGGGGAGCTGTTTTTT. It codes for CASSEYVGAAGELFF.

This sequence joins TRBV29-1 and TRBJ1-2, with a weak D call TRBD1 (5 bases). Germline V lookup: CDR1 SQVTM, CDR2 ANQGSEA. This CDR3 region has 12 residues. Trimming took off 4 bases at V and 8 bases at J, with 14 bases between the two ends. CDR3 region: CSVGEGTGGYTF. CDR3 sequence (DNA): TGCAGCGTTGGCGAGGGGACGGGAGGCTACACCTTC. Filled out from reference TRBV29-1 and TRBJ1-2, the complete variable domain reads SAVISQKPSRDICQRGTSLTIQCQVDSQVTMMFWYRQQPGQSLTLIATANQGSEATYESGFVIDKFPISRPNLTFSTLTVSNMSPEDSSIYLCSVGEGTGGYTFGSGTRLTVV.

This CDR3 is CSVADSRKSSYNEQFF. The CDR3 bases are TGCAGCGTTGCGGACAGCAGAAAAAGCTCCTACAATGAGCAGTTCTTC. The chain joins TRBV29-1 to TRBJ2-1; TRBD1 is a possible D gene (6 bases). The CDR3 is 16 residues long. From germline, CDR1 is SQVTM and CDR2 ANQGSEA. V gave up 4 bases and J gave up 0 bases, with 16 bases separating them.

CDR3 nucleotide sequence: TGTGCCAGCTCACCGGGACGCACTGGCCCGGATACGCAGTATTTT. It yields the protein CASSPGRTGPDTQYF. The chain carries TRBV18 and TRBJ2-3; D could derive from TRBD1 or TRBD2 (5 bases each). The CDR3 runs 15 residues. CDR1 is KGHSH and CDR2 is LQKENI in the germline V gene. Trimming removed 3 bases at V and 6 bases at J, with 16 bases between.

Here the CDR3 reads CASSSGLDTQYF. The CDR3 nucleotides read TGTGCCAGCAGTTCGGGACTAGATACGCAGTATTTT. The V and J genes are TRBV28 and TRBJ2-3; D is possibly TRBD2 (6 bases). The CDR3 covers 12 residues. Trimming cost V 4 bases and J 5 bases, with 7 bases left between them. CDR1 MDHEN and CDR2 SYDVKM come from the germline V gene.

As DNA, the CDR3 is TGTGCCAGCAGTTTCCGGGGCTCAAATCAGCCCCAGCATTTT. Its translation: CASSFRGSNQPQHF. V usage is TRBV6-5 and J usage is TRBJ1-5; the D gene is possibly TRBD1 (5 bases). Germline-derived CDR1 and CDR2 are MNHEY and SVGAGI. The CDR3 is 14 amino acids. V shed 4 bases and J shed 4 bases, with 11 bases lying between them.

This rearrangement joins TRBV7-2 to TRBJ1-6, with TRBD1 as a possible D gene (5 bases). V dropped 1 base and J dropped 7 bases, with 17 bases sitting between them. Germline-derived CDR1 and CDR2 are SGHTA and FQGNSA. The CDR3 has 17 residues. The CDR3 nucleotides are TGTGCCAGCAGCTTAGTAATCGGGGGATTCGGCAATTCACCCCTCCACTTT. Its protein is CASSLVIGGFGNSPLHF.

A remark on this clone: The sample carries other DNA sequences with the same CDR3. The V gene is TRBV7-3, the J gene TRBJ2-1; TRBD2 matches at 13 bases. With 1 base clipped from V and 9 bases from J, the junction kept 6 bases outside the gene matches. The CDR3 loop spans 16 amino acids. Germline loops: CDR1 SGHTA, CDR2 FQGTGA. The CDR3, as DNA: TGTGCCAGCAGCTTAATGGGACTAGCGGGGCCTGGTGAGCAGTTCTTC. This sequence encodes CASSLMGLAGPGEQFF.

V gene TRBV2 combines with J gene TRBJ1-2; tentatively, D is TRBD1 (6 bases). V was cut by 4 bases and J by 6 bases, with 15 bases left in between. The CDR3 is made up of 14 amino acids. Germline V gene lookup returns CDR1 SNHLY and CDR2 FYNNEI. CDR3 DNA: TGTGCCAGCAGTGGCCCCGGGACATCGGATGGCTACACCTTC. Translation gives CASSGPGTSDGYTF.

The chain links TRBV28 to TRBJ2-1; D is unclear. The CDR3 has 13 amino acids. CDR1 is MDHEN, CDR2 SYDVKM, per germline. Trimming pared 5 bases from V and 0 bases from J, leaving 5 bases between. The CDR3 loop is CASSPSSYNEQFF. For the CDR3, the DNA is TGTGCCAGCAGTCCTAGCTCCTACAATGAGCAGTTCTTC.

This clone ranks as medium-sized. The chain has TRBV6-6 and TRBJ2-1; D perhaps matches TRBD1 (6 bases). The CDR3 consists of 15 residues. Between the trimmed V and J ends, which lost 2 bases and 4 bases, there was a span of 12 bases. CDR1 and CDR2 from the germline V gene are MNHNY and SVGAGI (reference sequence). The CDR3 region has the DNA TGTGCCAGCAGTTACGAGGACAGTAGGTACAATGAGCAGTTCTTC. This translates into CASSYEDSRYNEQFF.

This clone has only a few counts. J is TRBJ1-2 and V is TRBV28, with 9 bases identical to TRBD1. This CDR3 has 15 amino acids. V shed 7 bases, J shed 0 bases, and the junction held 6 bases outside the gene matches. Germline V gene lookup returns CDR1 MDHEN and CDR2 SYDVKM. CDR3 in amino acids: CASTNRGRANYGYTF. In DNA form, the CDR3 reads TGTGCCAGCACCAACAGGGGGCGAGCTAACTATGGCTACACCTTC.

This chain links TRBV3-1 (or the pseudogene TRBV3-2) with TRBJ2-5; tentatively, D is TRBD1 (6 bases). Trimming stripped 1 base from V and 2 bases from J, with 8 bases between. The CDR3 runs 14 residues. Germline V lookup: CDR1 LGHDT, CDR2 YNNKEL (reference sequence). The DNA for the CDR3 is TGTGCCAGCAGCCAAGGCACAGGGCAAGAGACCCAGTACTTC. Amino acid sequence: CASSQGTGQETQYF.

J is TRBJ1-2 and V is TRBV6-6, with D possibly matching TRBD1 (5 bases). Germline CDR1 reads MNHNY; CDR2 reads SVGAGI (reference sequence). This CDR3 has 13 residues. The V gene lost 8 bases and the J gene lost 6 bases, with 16 bases spanning the gap. For the CDR3, the DNA is TGTGCCAGCCACGGGGAGAGCAGGGATGGCTACACCTTC. It codes for CASHGESRDGYTF.

Only one count was recorded for this clone. The chain is built from TRBV28 and TRBJ1-5; D uncertain. Trimming stripped 7 bases from V and 3 bases from J, with 7 bases between. Per germline, CDR1 MDHEN and CDR2 SYDVKM. This CDR3 spans 12 amino acids. The CDR3 loop is CASTRVNQPQHF. The CDR3 DNA reads as TGTGCCAGCACCCGTGTCAATCAGCCCCAGCATTTT.

The chain is built from TRBV9 and TRBJ2-2, with 10 bases aligning to TRBD2. The germline CDR1 and CDR2 sequences are SGDLS and YYNGEE. The ends lost 0 bases at V and 5 bases at J; junction bases unmatched: 1. The CDR3 has 15 amino acids. Here the CDR3 reads CASSVVAGGTGELFF. As DNA, the CDR3 is TGTGCCAGCAGCGTAGTAGCGGGAGGAACCGGGGAGCTGTTTTTT.